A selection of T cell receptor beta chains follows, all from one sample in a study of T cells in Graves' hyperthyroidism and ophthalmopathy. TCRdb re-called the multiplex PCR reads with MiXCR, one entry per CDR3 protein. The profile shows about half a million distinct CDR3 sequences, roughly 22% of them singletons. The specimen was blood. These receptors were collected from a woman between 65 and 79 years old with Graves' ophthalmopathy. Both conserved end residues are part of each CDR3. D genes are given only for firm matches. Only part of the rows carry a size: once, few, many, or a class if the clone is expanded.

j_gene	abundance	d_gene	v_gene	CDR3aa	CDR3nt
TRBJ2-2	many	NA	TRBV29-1	CSVGAGLDTGELFF	TGCAGCGTTGGGGCAGGTCTGGACACCGGGGAGCTGTTTTTT
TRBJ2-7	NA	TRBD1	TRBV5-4	CASSLPGQGSRQYF	TGTGCCAGCAGCTTGCCGGGACAGGGTAGTCGGCAGTACTTC
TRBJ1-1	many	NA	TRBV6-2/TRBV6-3	CASSDHRGEAFF	TGTGCCAGCAGTGATCACAGAGGTGAAGCTTTCTTT
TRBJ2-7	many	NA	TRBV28	CASSPGGRGEQYF	TGTGCCAGCAGCCCCGGGGGTAGAGGAGAGCAGTACTTC
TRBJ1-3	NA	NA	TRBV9	CASSIGAVSGNTIYF	TGTGCCAGCAGCATAGGGGCGGTCTCTGGAAACACCATATATTTT
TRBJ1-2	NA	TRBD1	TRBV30	CASRTGVGYTF	TGTGCCTCAAGGACAGGGGTCGGCTACACCTTC
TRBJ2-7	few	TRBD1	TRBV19	CASSIGGQGSYEQYF	TGTGCCAGTAGTATAGGTGGACAGGGGAGCTACGAGCAGTACTTC
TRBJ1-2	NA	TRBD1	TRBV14	CASRGQGDYTF	TGTGCCAGCCGGGGACAGGGGGACTACACCTTC
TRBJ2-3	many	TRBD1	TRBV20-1	CSALNRGQGDTQYF	TGCAGTGCTCTTAACAGGGGTCAGGGAGATACGCAGTATTTT
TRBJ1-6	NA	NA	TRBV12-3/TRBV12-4	CASSRGFQNSPLHF	TGTGCCAGCAGCCGGGGGTTTCAGAATTCACCCCTCCACTTT
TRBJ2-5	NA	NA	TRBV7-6	CASSQNRGRMETQYF	TGTGCCAGCAGTCAGAACCGGGGACGAATGGAGACCCAGTACTTC
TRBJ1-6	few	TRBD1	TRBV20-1	CSARQGVDSPLHF	TGCAGTGCTAGACAGGGGGTGGATTCACCCCTCCACTTT
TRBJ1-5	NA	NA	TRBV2	CASSEVGLGYRPQHF	TGTGCCAGCAGTGAAGTGGGGTTAGGTTATAGGCCCCAGCATTTT
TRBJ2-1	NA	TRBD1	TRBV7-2	CASSGDRPSYNEQFF	TGTGCCAGCAGCGGGGACAGGCCCTCCTACAATGAGCAGTTCTTC
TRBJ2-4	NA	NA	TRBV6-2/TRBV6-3	CASSPRQAYKNIQYF	TGTGCCAGCAGTCCCAGACAGGCCTACAAAAACATTCAGTACTTC
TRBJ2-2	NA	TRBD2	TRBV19	CASSIGLAGVTGELFF	TGTGCCAGTAGTATAGGACTAGCGGGAGTCACCGGGGAGCTGTTTTTT
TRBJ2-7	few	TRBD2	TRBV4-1	CASSLLAGVNYEQYF	TGCGCCAGCAGCCTCTTAGCGGGAGTGAACTACGAGCAGTACTTC
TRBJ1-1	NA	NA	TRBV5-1	CASSLAWDPNTEAFF	TGCGCCAGCAGCTTGGCTTGGGACCCGAACACTGAAGCTTTCTTT
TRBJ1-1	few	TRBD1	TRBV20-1	CSARLQGDTEAFF	TGCAGTGCTAGACTGCAGGGGGACACTGAAGCTTTCTTT
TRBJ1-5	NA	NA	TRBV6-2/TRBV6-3	CASSQSGQNNQPQHF	TGTGCCAGCTCCCAAAGTGGACAAAACAATCAGCCCCAGCATTTT
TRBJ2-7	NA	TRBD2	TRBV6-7	CASSYGSGRPRLLYEQYF	TGTGCCAGCAGTTACGGTAGCGGGAGGCCCCGACTCCTTTACGAGCAGTACTTC
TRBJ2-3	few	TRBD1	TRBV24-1	CATSDSDRGRYTQYF	TGTGCCACCAGTGATTCCGACAGGGGGCGTTATACGCAGTATTTT
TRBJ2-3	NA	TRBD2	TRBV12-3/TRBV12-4	CASRLAGTRTDTQYF	TGTGCCAGCAGATTAGCGGGAACACGCACAGATACGCAGTATTTT
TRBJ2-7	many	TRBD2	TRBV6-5	CASSYGLAPRGKYEQYF	TGTGCCAGCAGTTACGGACTAGCACCTCGCGGGAAGTACGAGCAGTACTTC
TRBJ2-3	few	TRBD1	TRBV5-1	CASSPGGHRTDTQYF	TGCGCCAGCAGCCCAGGGGGACATCGCACAGATACGCAGTATTTT
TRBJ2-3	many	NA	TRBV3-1	CASSLFRGDTQYF	TGTGCCAGCAGCCTCTTCCGGGGGGATACGCAGTATTTT
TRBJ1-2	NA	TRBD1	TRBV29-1	CSVEGTGTDYGYTF	TGCAGCGTTGAAGGGACAGGGACCGACTATGGCTACACCTTC
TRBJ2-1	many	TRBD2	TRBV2	CASSGVAGGYNEQFF	TGTGCCAGCAGTGGAGTAGCGGGAGGGTACAATGAGCAGTTCTTC
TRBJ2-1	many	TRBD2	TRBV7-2	CASSLGEGLAGFNEQFF	TGTGCCAGCAGCTTAGGGGAGGGACTAGCGGGGTTCAATGAGCAGTTCTTC
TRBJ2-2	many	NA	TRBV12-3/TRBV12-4	CASSLEGSYGELFF	TGTGCCAGCAGTTTAGAGGGATCATACGGGGAGCTGTTTTTT
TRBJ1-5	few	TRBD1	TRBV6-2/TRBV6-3	CASSSNRGTYQPQHF	TGTGCCAGCAGCTCCAACAGGGGGACCTATCAGCCCCAGCATTTT
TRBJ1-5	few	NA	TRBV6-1	CASSDRVNQPQHF	TGTGCCAGCAGTGACAGGGTCAATCAGCCCCAGCATTTT
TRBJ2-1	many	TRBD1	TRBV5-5	CASSKGQGHNEQFF	TGTGCCAGCAGCAAGGGACAGGGCCACAATGAGCAGTTCTTC
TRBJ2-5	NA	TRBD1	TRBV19	CASSIDGGGTGGQETQYF	TGTGCCAGTAGTATAGATGGGGGTGGGACAGGGGGCCAAGAGACCCAGTACTTC
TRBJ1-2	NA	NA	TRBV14	CASSKVGHPNYGYTF	TGTGCCAGCAGTAAGGTGGGCCACCCTAACTATGGCTACACCTTC
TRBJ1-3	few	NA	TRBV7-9	CASSLKSQLGNTIYF	TGTGCCAGCAGCTTAAAGTCCCAACTCGGAAACACCATATATTTT
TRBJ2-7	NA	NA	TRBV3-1	CASSPLGSVAYYEQYF	TGTGCCAGCAGCCCCCTCGGCAGCGTGGCCTACTACGAGCAGTACTTC
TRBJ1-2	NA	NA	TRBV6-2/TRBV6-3	CASRTGTNYGYTF	TGTGCCAGCAGGACCGGGACCAACTATGGCTACACCTTC
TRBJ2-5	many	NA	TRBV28	CASTSAGLSQETQYF	TGTGCCAGCACCTCTGCGGGACTCAGCCAAGAGACCCAGTACTTC
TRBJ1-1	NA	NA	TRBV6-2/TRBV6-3	CASSYSNPDPKNTEAFF	TGTGCCAGCAGTTACTCAAACCCGGACCCCAAGAACACTGAAGCTTTCTTT
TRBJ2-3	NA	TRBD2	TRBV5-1	CGSSPGTGGGRSADTQYF	TGCGGCAGCAGCCCCGGGACGGGGGGGGGCCGTTCAGCAGATACGCAGTATTTT
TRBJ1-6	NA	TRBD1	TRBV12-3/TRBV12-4	CASSLRQGGFSPLHF	TGTGCCAGCAGTTTGAGACAAGGGGGCTTTTCACCCCTCCACTTT
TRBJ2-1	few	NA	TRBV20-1	CSARDVARGGNEQFF	TGCAGTGCTAGAGATGTGGCTAGAGGGGGCAATGAGCAGTTCTTC
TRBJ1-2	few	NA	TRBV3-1	CASNLRGANGYTF	TGTGCCAGCAACCTCCGGGGGGCGAATGGCTACACCTTC
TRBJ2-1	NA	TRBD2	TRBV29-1	CSVEMTSGNNEQFF	TGCAGCGTGGAGATGACTAGCGGGAACAATGAGCAGTTCTTC
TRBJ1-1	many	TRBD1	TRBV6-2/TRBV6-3	CASSWDRGRAFF	TGTGCCAGCAGTTGGGACAGGGGGCGAGCTTTCTTT
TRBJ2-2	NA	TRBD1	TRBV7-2	CASRPPMGQGNTGELFF	TGTGCCAGCAGGCCGCCCATGGGACAGGGAAACACCGGGGAGCTGTTTTTT
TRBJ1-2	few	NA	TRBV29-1	CSTGRQNYGYTF	TGCAGCACCGGGCGGCAAAACTATGGCTACACCTTC
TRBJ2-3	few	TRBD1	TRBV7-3	CASSARTGRGTDTQYF	TGTGCCAGCAGCGCCAGGACAGGACGAGGTACAGATACGCAGTATTTT
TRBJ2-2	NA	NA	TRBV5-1	CASSLAHGGELFF	TGCGCCAGCAGCTTGGCCCACGGTGGGGAGCTGTTTTTT
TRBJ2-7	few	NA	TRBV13	CASSSPYQNGAYEQYF	TGTGCCAGCAGCTCGCCTTACCAGAACGGGGCCTACGAGCAGTACTTC